This entry features one T cell receptor beta chain sequence. Its antigen is unidentified. The CDR3 sequence is 14 residues long. Per the germline V gene, CDR1 is SGHDT and CDR2 is YYEEEE. These data belong to a study of T cells expressing NK-cell markers. About the study: It was sorted CD3+CD56-NKG2C+, CD3+CD56+NKG2C- and CD3+CD56+NKG2C+ T cells that provided the TCR beta repertoires.

Findings of the study overall: The leading position in the CD3+CD56-NKG2C+ fraction of a few donors also went to these clonotypes.

One entry per CDR3 protein, without DNA, is what TCRdb gives after re-calling the 5' RACE reads. The sample totals 550,000 to 600,000 distinct CDR3 sequences. This chain uses TRBV5-6 with TRBJ1-2; TCRdb proposes TRBD1, but this gene call is untestable without DNA. The sample comprised blood T cells: a sorted CD56 or NKG2C T cell subset, CD4+ or CD8+ T cells, or bulk PBMC T cells (not recorded which). The TCR comes from a man aged 18 to 29 in good health. CDR3 sequence reads: CASSFGGGGYGYTF.